This T cell receptor (beta chain) emerged from a study of CD8 T cells in Susac syndrome. Healthy donors, matched for age and sex, constituted the control group. Roughly 0.45 to 1 ug RNA was reverse transcribed with random hexamers. MiXCR, applied by TCRdb to the immunoSEQ multiplex PCR reads, yields one record per CDR3 protein. The sample gives some 150,000 distinct CDR3 sequences, 90% to 95% of which show up once; approximately 0.27% is in the top ten. V lost 2 bases to trimming and J lost 3 bases, with 14 bases between them. The CDR3 has 14 residues. Germline V gene data show CDR1 as GTSNPN and CDR2 as SVGIG (reference sequence).

This receptor was obtained from a human donor in good health. Sample: CD8+ T cells from PBMCs. The V gene is TRBV30, the J gene TRBJ2-7, with D tentatively TRBD2 (6 bases). CDR3 bases: TGTGCCTGGAGTTTCCTGCCCGGGGGCTACGAGCAGTACTTC. Translating gives CAWSFLPGGYEQYF.